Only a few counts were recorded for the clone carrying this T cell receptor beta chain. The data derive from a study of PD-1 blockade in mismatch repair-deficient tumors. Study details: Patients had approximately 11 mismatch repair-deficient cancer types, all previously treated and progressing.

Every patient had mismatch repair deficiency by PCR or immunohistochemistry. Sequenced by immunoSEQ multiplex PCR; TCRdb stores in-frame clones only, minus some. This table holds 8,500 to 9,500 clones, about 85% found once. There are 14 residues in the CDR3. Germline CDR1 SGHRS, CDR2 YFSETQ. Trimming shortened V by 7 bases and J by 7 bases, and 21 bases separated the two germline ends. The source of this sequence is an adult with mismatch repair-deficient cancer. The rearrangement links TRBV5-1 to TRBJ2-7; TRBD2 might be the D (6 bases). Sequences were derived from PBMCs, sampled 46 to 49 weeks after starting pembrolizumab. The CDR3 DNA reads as TGCGCCAGCGGTTCCGCCTGGGACTCGACGGAGCAGTACTTC. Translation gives CASGSAWDSTEQYF.